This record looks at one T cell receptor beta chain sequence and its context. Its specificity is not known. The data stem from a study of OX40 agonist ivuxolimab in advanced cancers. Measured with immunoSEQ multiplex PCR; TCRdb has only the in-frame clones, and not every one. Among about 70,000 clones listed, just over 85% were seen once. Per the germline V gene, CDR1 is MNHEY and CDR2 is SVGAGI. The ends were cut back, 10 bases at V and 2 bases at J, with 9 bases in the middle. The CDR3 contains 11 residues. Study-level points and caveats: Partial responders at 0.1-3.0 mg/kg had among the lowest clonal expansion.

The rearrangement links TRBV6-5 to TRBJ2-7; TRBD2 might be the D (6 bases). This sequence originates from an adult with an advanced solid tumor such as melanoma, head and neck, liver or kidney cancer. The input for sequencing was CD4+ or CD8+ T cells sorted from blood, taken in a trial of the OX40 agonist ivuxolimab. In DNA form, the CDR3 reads TGTGCCACCTCGGGGGCCTACGAGCAGTACTTC. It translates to CATSGAYEQYF.